Listed below are T cell receptor beta chains from one sample, sequenced in a study of naive and memory T cell subsets. TCRdb reprocessed the 5' RACE reads with MiXCR, giving one entry per CDR3 protein. The repertoire includes 50,000 or so distinct CDR3 sequences, under 8.5% of them detected once, and around 9.7% sits in the top ten. These receptors came from a male donor in good health. Both conserved end residues are trimmed from each CDR3. Fields, in order: J gene, V gene, CDR3 protein.

J gene: TRBJ2-7
V gene: TRBV3-1
CDR3 protein: ASSQDLKYEQY

J gene: TRBJ2-7
V gene: TRBV6-5
CDR3 protein: ASSYAVDYEQY

J gene: TRBJ2-2
V gene: TRBV9
CDR3 protein: ASSVDGLADTGELF

J gene: TRBJ2-1
V gene: TRBV29-1
CDR3 protein: SVQGTSNEQF

J gene: TRBJ1-2
V gene: TRBV5-1
CDR3 protein: ASSPGQGLYGYT

J gene: TRBJ1-2
V gene: TRBV2
CDR3 protein: ASSEAGGDSYGYT

J gene: TRBJ2-2
V gene: TRBV7-6
CDR3 protein: ASSLAVYGTGNPGELF

J gene: TRBJ2-1
V gene: TRBV4-1
CDR3 protein: ASSQEWGTTLGKDNEQF

J gene: TRBJ2-7
V gene: TRBV6-1
CDR3 protein: ASSYEQY

J gene: TRBJ2-5
V gene: TRBV27
CDR3 protein: ASSFGNAETQY

J gene: TRBJ2-5
V gene: TRBV29-1
CDR3 protein: SVEVQGWETQY

J gene: TRBJ2-3
V gene: TRBV7-2
CDR3 protein: ASTTRTSTQY

J gene: TRBJ2-7
V gene: TRBV12-3/TRBV12-4
CDR3 protein: ASSLGGLAGGGEQY

J gene: TRBJ2-3
V gene: TRBV9
CDR3 protein: ASSVDGGTDTQY

J gene: TRBJ1-3
V gene: TRBV7-9
CDR3 protein: ASSPFGGFSGNTIY

J gene: TRBJ2-7
V gene: TRBV29-1
CDR3 protein: SVEGGLEQY

J gene: TRBJ2-3
V gene: TRBV6-1
CDR3 protein: ASSEARGDTQY

J gene: TRBJ2-1
V gene: TRBV14
CDR3 protein: ASSQVTLAYNEQF

J gene: TRBJ2-7
V gene: TRBV7-2
CDR3 protein: ASSLFPRDRDVEQY

J gene: TRBJ2-3
V gene: TRBV29-1
CDR3 protein: SVVAVPSTDTQY

J gene: TRBJ2-1
V gene: TRBV9
CDR3 protein: ASSFSGFSYNEQF

J gene: TRBJ2-7
V gene: TRBV20-1
CDR3 protein: SATDEGSNSYEQY

J gene: TRBJ2-7
V gene: TRBV6-2/TRBV6-3
CDR3 protein: ASSLTGVYEQY

J gene: TRBJ2-1
V gene: TRBV29-1
CDR3 protein: SVTGGSYNEQF

J gene: TRBJ2-5
V gene: TRBV5-1
CDR3 protein: ASSPLGQQETQY

J gene: TRBJ2-5
V gene: TRBV5-1
CDR3 protein: ASSLGQGQETQY

J gene: TRBJ1-1
V gene: TRBV3-1
CDR3 protein: ASSQGHGGTEAF

J gene: TRBJ2-7
V gene: TRBV28
CDR3 protein: ASSSGTEFYEQY

J gene: TRBJ2-1
V gene: TRBV20-1
CDR3 protein: SARDLAASGSGEQF

J gene: TRBJ2-1
V gene: TRBV11-1
CDR3 protein: ASRAWVDSGEQF